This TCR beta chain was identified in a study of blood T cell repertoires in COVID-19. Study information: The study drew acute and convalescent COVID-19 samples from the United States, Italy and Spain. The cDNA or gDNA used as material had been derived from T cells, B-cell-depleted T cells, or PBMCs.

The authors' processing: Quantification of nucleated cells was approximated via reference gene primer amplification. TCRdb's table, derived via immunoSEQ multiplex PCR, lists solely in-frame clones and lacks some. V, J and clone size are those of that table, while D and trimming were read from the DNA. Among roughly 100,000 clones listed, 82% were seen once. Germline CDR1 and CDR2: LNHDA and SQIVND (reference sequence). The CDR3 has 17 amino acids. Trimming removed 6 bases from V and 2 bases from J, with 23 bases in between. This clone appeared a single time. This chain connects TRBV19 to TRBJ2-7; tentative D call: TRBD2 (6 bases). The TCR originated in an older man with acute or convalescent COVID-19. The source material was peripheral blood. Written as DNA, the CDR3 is TGTGCCAGTAGCCGAATTGCGTCGGGGGAGAGCCCCTACGAGCAGTACTTC. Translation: CASSRIASGESPYEQYF.